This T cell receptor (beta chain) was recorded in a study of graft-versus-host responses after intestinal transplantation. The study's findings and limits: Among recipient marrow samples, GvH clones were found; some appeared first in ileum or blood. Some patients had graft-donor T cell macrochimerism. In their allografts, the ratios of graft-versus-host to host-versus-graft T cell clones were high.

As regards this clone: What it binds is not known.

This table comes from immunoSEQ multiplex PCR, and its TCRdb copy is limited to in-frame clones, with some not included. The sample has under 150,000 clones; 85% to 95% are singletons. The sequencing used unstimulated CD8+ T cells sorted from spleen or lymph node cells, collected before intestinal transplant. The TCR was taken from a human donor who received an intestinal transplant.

CDR3 coding DNA: TGTGCCAGCAGTTACTCCCCAGGAGGGGAGCAGTTCTTC. Translated, it gives CASSYSPGGEQFF. The genes are TRBV6-5 and TRBJ2-1; tentative D call: TRBD2 (6 bases). The germline V and J ends were trimmed by 0 bases and 10 bases, with 10 bases remaining between them. This CDR3 has 13 amino acids. CDR1 MNHEY and CDR2 SVGAGI come from the germline V gene.